The clone carrying this TCR beta chain was counted a few times. Its antigen remains unidentified. The entry originates in a study of blood T cells in healthy people across ages. Study-level information: About one barcoded beta molecule was captured per two T cells (by template switching). Study-wide results and limits: Researchers said unsorted PBMCs prevented a conclusive naive versus antigen-experienced comparison. Researchers judged that diversity estimates from one million T cells fell short of true values.

Trimming cost V 3 bases and J 9 bases, with 9 bases left between them. Germline V CDR1 and CDR2: ENHRY, SYGVKD. There are 12 residues in the CDR3. Next came a second PCR, run for roughly 6 to 11 cycles, which used a sample-barcoded 5' primer along with a J-beta primer mix. TCRdb used MiXCR to reprocess the 5' RACE reads, holding one entry per CDR3 protein. The data hold about 670,000 distinct CDR3 sequences, with 40% to 45% observed a single time. The clonotype was recovered from a man older than 75 in good health. This rearrangement joins TRBV10-3 to TRBJ2-1; the D is unclear. The sequencing input was blood. The CDR3 spells CAISDRAFEQFF. The CDR3 nucleotides are TGTGCCATCAGTGATAGGGCGTTTGAGCAGTTCTTC.